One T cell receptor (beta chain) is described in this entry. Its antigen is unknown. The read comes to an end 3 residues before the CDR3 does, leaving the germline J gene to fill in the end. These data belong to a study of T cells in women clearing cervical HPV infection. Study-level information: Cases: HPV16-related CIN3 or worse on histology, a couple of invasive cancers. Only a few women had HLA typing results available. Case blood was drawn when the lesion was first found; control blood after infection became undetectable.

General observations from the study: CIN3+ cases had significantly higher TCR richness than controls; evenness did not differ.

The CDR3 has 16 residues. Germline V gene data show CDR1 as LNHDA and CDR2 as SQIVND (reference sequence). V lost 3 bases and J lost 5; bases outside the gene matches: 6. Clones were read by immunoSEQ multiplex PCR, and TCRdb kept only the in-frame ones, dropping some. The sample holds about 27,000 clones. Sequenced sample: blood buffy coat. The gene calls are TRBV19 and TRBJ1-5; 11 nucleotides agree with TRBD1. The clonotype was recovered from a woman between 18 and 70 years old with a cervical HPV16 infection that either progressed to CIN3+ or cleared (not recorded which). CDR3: CASSIAPGQGDQPQHF. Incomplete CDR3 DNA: TGTGCCAGTAGTATCGCCCCGGGACAGGGGGATCAGCCC. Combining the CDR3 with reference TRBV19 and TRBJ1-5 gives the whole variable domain DGGITQSPKYLFRKEGQNVTLSCEQNLNHDAMYWYRQDPGQGLRLIYYSQIVNDFQKGDIAEGYSVSREKKESFPLTVTSAQKNPTAFYLCASSIAPGQGDQPQHFGDGTRLSIL.